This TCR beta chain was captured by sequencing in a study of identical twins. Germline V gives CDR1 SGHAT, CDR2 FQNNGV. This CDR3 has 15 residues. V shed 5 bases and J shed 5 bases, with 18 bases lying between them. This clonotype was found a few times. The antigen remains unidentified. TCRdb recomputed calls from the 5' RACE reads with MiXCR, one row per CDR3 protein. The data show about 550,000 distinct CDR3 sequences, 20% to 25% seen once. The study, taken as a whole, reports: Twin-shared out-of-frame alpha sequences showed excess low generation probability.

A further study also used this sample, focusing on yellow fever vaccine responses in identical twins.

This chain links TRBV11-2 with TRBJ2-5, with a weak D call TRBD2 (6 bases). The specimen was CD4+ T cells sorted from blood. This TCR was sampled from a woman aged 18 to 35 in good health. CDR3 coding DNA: TGTGCCAGCAGCGGGTGGGGTTCCCGGGGGGAGACCCAGTACTTC. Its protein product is CASSGWGSRGETQYF.